The T cell receptor beta chain under discussion was sequenced for a study of radiotherapy plus CTLA-4 blockade in lung cancer (dated by TCRdb to between 2017 and 2018). Broadly, across the study: Objective responses were observed in about 17% of enrolled patients, and disease control was achieved in around 30%.

Libraries were prepared through the immunoSEQ multiplex PCR assay. Held by TCRdb, this immuneACCESS table contains in-frame sequences only and omits some clones. Under half of the omission traces to an unresolved V gene where checked; the cause of the rest is unknown. A total of 50,000 to 60,000 clones appear in this sample, almost 85% of them only once. The ten most abundant clones make up 6.1% of the sample. Note on this clone: The antigen this receptor binds is unknown. The sample holds no much larger clone one base away, and base qualities are not on file.

The CDR3 runs 13 amino acids, cysteine and phenylalanine included. Just CDR3 DNA is preserved here, 39 bases in frame from base 1. Deletion took 2 bases off V and 6 bases off J, with a span of 10 bases between the germline ends. The CDR1 and CDR2 encoded by the germline V gene are MNHNS and SASEGT. Broader findings and caveats from the paper: After treatment with radiotherapy and ipilimumab, TCR clones that originated in tumors expanded in peripheral blood. The strongest predictors of response were reported to be early dynamic shifts in blood T cell clones along with a rise in serum interferon-beta following radiation.

The study tested focal radiation therapy combined with CTLA-4 blockade (ipilimumab) in patients with chemo-refractory metastatic non-small-cell lung cancer. Recombination connected TRBV6-1 to TRBJ1-2, with an unclear D gene assignment. The sample consisted of peripheral blood, taken from a patient treated with radiotherapy plus ipilimumab. The TCR was taken from a human donor with non-small cell lung cancer whose response to radiotherapy plus ipilimumab could not be evaluated. The DNA is TGTGCCAGCAGTGAAAGCGGGTGGGATGGCTACACCTTC. This codes for CASSESGWDGYTF.